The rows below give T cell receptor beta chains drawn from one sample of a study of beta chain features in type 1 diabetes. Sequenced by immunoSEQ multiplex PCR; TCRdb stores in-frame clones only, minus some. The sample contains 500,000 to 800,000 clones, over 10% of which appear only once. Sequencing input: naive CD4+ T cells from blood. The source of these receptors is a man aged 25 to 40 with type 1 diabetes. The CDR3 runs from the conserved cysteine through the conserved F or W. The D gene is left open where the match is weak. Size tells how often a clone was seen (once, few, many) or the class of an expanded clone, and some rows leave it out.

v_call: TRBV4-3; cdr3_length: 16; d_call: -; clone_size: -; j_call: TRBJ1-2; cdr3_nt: TGCGCCAGCAGCCCGGGGAAGGGAGGAGGGAAGGCCGGCTACACCTTC; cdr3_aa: CASSPGKGGGKAGYTF
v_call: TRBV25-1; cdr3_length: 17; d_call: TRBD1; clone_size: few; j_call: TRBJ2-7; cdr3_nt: TGTGCCAGCAGTGAATACTCTGGGACAGGGGTACGCCACGAGCAGTACTTC; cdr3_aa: CASSEYSGTGVRHEQYF
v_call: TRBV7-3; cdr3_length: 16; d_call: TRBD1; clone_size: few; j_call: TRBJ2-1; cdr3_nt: TGTGCCAGCAGCTTCTCCCGGGACAGGGGGCTTAATGAGCAGTTCTTC; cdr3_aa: CASSFSRDRGLNEQFF
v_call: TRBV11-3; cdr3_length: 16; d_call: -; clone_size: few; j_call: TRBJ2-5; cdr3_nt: TGTGCCAGCAGCCCCTTTGAGCGGAGGCTACGAGAGACCCAGTACTTC; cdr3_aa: CASSPFERRLRETQYF
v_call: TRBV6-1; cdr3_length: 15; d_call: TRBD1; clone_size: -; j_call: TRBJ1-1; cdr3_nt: TGTGCCAGCAGTGTTGGGACAGGGTTGAACACTGAAGCTTTCTTT; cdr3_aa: CASSVGTGLNTEAFF
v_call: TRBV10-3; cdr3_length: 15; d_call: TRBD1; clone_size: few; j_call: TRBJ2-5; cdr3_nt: TGTGCCATCAGTCTCTCGACAGGGGCCCAAGAGACCCAGTACTTC; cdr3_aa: CAISLSTGAQETQYF
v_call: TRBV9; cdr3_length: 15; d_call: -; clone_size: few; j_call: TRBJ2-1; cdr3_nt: TGTGCCAGCAGCGTAAGAGGGGCGGCCTACAATGAGCAGTTCTTC; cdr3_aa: CASSVRGAAYNEQFF
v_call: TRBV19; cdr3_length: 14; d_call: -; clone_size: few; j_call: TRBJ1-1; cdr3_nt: TGTGCCAGTAGTTCGACAGTGATGAACACTGAAGCTTTCTTT; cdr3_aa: CASSSTVMNTEAFF
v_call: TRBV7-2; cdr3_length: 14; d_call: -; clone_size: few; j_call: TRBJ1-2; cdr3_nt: TGTGCCAGCAGCTTGGGCAGCGCCGGAGCCGGCTACACCTTC; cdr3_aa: CASSLGSAGAGYTF
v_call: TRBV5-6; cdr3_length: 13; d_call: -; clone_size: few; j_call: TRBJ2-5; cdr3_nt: TGTGCCAGCCAGCTACCGGGGACTGAGACCCAGTACTTC; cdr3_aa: CASQLPGTETQYF
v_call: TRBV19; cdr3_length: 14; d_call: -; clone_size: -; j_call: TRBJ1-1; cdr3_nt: TGTGCCAGTAGTATCTCCAGGTCTTTGAGTGAAGCTTTCTTT; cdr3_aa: CASSISRSLSEAFF
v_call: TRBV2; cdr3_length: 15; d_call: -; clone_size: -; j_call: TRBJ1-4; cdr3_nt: TGTGCCAGCAGTGAAAATAGGCAGTCTAATGAAAAACTGTTTTTT; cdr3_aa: CASSENRQSNEKLFF
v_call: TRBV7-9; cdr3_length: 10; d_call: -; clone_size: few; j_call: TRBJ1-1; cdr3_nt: TGTGCCAGCAGCTTAACTGAAGCTTTCTTT; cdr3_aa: CASSLTEAFF
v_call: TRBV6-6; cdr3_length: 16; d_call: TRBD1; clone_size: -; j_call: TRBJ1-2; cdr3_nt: TGTGCCAGCAGTTACACACCGGGACAGGGGAGCTATGGCTACACCTTC; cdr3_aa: CASSYTPGQGSYGYTF
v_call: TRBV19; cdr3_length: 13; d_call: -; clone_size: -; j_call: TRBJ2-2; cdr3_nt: TGTGCCAGTACCGATGACTCGAGAGGGGAGCTGTTTTTT; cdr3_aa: CASTDDSRGELFF
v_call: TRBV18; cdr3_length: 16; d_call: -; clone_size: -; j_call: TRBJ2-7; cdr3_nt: TGTGCCAGCTCACCAGGAGGTAGGCTCGTAGCCTACGAGCAGTACTTC; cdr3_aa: CASSPGGRLVAYEQYF
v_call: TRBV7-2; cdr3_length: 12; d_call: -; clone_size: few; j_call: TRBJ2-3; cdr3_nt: TGTGCCAGCAGTCCGAGGGCAGATACGCAGTATTTT; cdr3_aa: CASSPRADTQYF
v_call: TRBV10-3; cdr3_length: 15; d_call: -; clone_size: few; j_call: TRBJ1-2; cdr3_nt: TGTGCCATCAGTGAGCAAGCGGGAAGAAACTATGGCTACACCTTC; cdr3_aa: CAISEQAGRNYGYTF
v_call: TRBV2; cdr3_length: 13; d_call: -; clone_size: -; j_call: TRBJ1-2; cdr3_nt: TGTGCCAGCACGGGGGACCTCCTTAGGGGCTACACCTTC; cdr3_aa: CASTGDLLRGYTF
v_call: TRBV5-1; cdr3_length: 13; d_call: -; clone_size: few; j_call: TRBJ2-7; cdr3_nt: TGCGCCAGCAGTCAAAACCGGGACGACGAGCAGTACTTC; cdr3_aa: CASSQNRDDEQYF
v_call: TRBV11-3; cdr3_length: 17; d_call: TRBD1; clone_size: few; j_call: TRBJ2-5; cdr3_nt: TGTGCCAGCAGCTTAGGTCGCTCGACAGGGGAGGAAGAGACCCAGTACTTC; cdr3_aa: CASSLGRSTGEEETQYF
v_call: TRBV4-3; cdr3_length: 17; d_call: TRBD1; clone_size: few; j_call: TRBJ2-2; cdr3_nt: TGCGCCAGCAGCCAGTACAGGGGGCCGGCGAACACCGGGGAGCTGTTTTTT; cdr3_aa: CASSQYRGPANTGELFF
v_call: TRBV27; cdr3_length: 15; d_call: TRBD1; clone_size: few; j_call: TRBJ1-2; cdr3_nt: TGTGCCAGCAGTTTAGGGGGACAGGAGAGATATGGCTACACCTTC; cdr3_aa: CASSLGGQERYGYTF
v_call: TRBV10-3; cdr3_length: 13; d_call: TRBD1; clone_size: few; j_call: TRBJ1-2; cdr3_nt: TGTGCCATCAGCCCGGGACAGGGGTATGGCTACACCTTC; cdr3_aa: CAISPGQGYGYTF
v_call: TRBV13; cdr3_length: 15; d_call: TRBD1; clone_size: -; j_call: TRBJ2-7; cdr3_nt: TGTGCCAGCAGCTTCGGGACAGGGGGTTCCTACGAGCAGTACTTC; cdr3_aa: CASSFGTGGSYEQYF
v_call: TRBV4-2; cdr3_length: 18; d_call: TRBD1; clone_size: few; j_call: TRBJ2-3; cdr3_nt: TGTGCCAGCAGCCAAGATGGGGCGGCAGGGGGCCTCACAGATACGCAGTATTTT; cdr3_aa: CASSQDGAAGGLTDTQYF
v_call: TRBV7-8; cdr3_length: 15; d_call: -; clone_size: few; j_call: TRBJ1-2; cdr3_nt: TGTGCCAGCAGCTTACAGGGGAAGAAGGGCTATGGCTACACCTTC; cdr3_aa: CASSLQGKKGYGYTF
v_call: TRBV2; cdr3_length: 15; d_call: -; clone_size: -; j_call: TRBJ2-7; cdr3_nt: TGTGCCAGCAGTGACGGGTACAGCTCGCTCTACGAGCAGTACTTC; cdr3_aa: CASSDGYSSLYEQYF